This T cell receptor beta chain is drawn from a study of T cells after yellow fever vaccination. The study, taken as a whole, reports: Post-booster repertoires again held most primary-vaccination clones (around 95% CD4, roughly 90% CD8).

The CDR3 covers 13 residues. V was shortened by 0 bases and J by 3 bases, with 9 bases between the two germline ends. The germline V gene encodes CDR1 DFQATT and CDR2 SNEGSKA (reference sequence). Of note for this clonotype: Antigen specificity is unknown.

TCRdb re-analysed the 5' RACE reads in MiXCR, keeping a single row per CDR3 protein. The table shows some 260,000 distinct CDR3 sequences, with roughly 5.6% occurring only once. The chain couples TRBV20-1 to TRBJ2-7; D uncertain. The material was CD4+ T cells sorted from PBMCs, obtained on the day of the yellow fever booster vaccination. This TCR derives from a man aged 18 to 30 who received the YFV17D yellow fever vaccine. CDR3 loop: CSARESGVYEQYF. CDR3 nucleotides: TGCAGTGCTAGAGAGTCCGGAGTCTACGAGCAGTACTTC.